The next 29 T cell receptor beta chains were all read from a single sample in a study of spatial heterogeneity in lung cancer (dated by TCRdb to the late 2010s). Library prep was done by 5' RACE. The instrument given in TCRdb is NextSeq 500. Clones were called with MiXCR by TCRdb after fastp trimmed the public reads at Q25, and only in-frame beta chains were retained. Entries that share a CDR3 protein sequence are merged under the most common genes and DNA. The sample table shows some 87,000 distinct CDR3 sequences, and under 9% are seen once. 6.9% of the sample is in the top ten clones. What the time point label conveys for this sample: sample taken at primary tumor resection. Whole RNA extracted from tumor and nontumor lung tissue, or from cryopreserved PBMC samples, was used for TCR sequencing without cell sorting. Specimen: PBMCs, collected at surgery. All receptors derive from a male donor with early-stage non-small cell lung cancer.

V gene TRBV25-1 combines with J gene TRBJ1-4, with 8 bases fitting TRBD1. Trimming at V came to 8 bases and at J to 8 bases, leaving 13 bases not matched to a gene. The CDR3 covers 15 residues. Germline V gene lookup returns CDR1 MGHDK and CDR2 SYGVNS. The CDR3 spells CASGLTGVGGEKLFF. The CDR3 DNA follows: TGTGCCAGCGGGCTGACAGGGGTAGGAGGAGAAAAACTGTTTTTT.

This clonotype has a handful of counts. This chain uses TRBV5-5 with TRBJ1-2, with no clear D. The CDR3 extends over 14 amino acids. Germline V gene data show CDR1 as SGHKS and CDR2 as YYEKEE (reference sequence). The V and J ends lost 1 base and 2 bases respectively, with 9 bases between them. The CDR3 reads CASSLTDGNYGYTF. CDR3 in DNA: TGTGCCAGCAGCTTGACCGACGGAAACTATGGCTACACCTTC.

The table lists this clonotype with a few counts. The chain is built from TRBV29-1 and TRBJ1-2; 8 nucleotides align to TRBD1. CDR1 and CDR2 from the germline V gene are SQVTM and ANQGSEA. V gave up 7 bases and J gave up 4 bases; unmatched junction bases: 8. The CDR3 loop spans 13 amino acids. In DNA, the CDR3 is TGCAGCGACTCCCGGACAGGGAGCTATGGCTACACCTTC. Its translation: CSDSRTGSYGYTF.

This clonotype was observed a handful of times. This chain connects TRBV6-1 to TRBJ2-1, with 7 bases identical to TRBD1. This CDR3 has 15 residues. Germline-derived CDR1 and CDR2 are MNHNS and SASEGT. Unmatched junction bases numbered 6, after V lost 2 bases and J lost 5 bases. DNA of the CDR3: TGTGCCAGCAGTGAATCCAGGGGGTTTCACAATGAGCAGTTCTTC. It yields the protein CASSESRGFHNEQFF.

This clonotype appeared a few times. The J gene is TRBJ2-1, the V gene TRBV2, with 12 positions matching TRBD1. Germline trimming cut 6 bases from V and 9 bases from J; bases unmatched to any gene: 6. The CDR3 runs 14 residues. Germline loops: CDR1 SNHLY, CDR2 FYNNEI. CDR3 bases: TGTGCCAGCAGCCGGGACAGGGGGCGACTTGAGCAGTTCTTC. Translating gives CASSRDRGRLEQFF.

This clonotype has a count of ten or more. This chain uses TRBV29-1 with TRBJ2-1, with no clear D. There are 12 residues in the CDR3. Germline CDR1 SQVTM, CDR2 ANQGSEA. Trimming cost V 0 bases and J 7 bases, with 7 bases left between them. CDR3 sequence reads: CSVEDYENEQFF. Written as DNA, the CDR3 is TGCAGCGTTGAAGATTACGAGAATGAGCAGTTCTTC.

This chain uses TRBV28 with TRBJ1-5, with D perhaps TRBD1 (6 bases). The V gene lost 4 bases and the J gene lost 4 bases, with 17 bases spanning the gap. Germline V gene data show CDR1 as MDHEN and CDR2 as SYDVKM. The CDR3 is 16 amino acids. In DNA form, the CDR3 reads TGTGCCAGCAGTTCCCGGGACAACATCTTTAATCAGCCCCAGCATTTT. Amino acid sequence: CASSSRDNIFNQPQHF. Filled out from reference TRBV28 and TRBJ1-5, the complete variable domain reads DVKVTQSSRYLVKRTGEKVFLECVQDMDHENMFWYRQDPGLGLRLIYFSYDVKMKEKGDIPEGYSVSREKKERFSLILESASTNQTSMYLCASSSRDNIFNQPQHFGDGTRLSIL.

This clonotype appeared a few times. This chain joins TRBV15 and TRBJ1-1; D is uncertain. CDR1 and CDR2 from the germline V gene are LNHNV and YYDKDF (reference sequence). Trimming pared 1 base from V and 1 base from J, leaving 4 bases between. The CDR3 is made up of 13 amino acids. CDR3 residues: CATSRVGNTEAFF. In nucleotides, the CDR3 is TGTGCCACCAGCAGAGTAGGGAACACTGAAGCTTTCTTT.

Worth noting for this clonotype: This may arise from a read error, as a much more abundant clone is one base away. This rearrangement joins TRBV5-1 to TRBJ1-1, with a possible D match to TRBD1 (5 bases). This CDR3 has 15 residues. CDR1 SGHRS and CDR2 YFSETQ come from the germline V gene. The CDR3 coding sequence is TGCGCCAGCAGCTTATTGCCAGGGATGAACACTGAAGCTTCCTTT. Protein product: CASSLLPGMNTEASF. Variable domain in full (rest from reference TRBV5-1 and TRBJ1-1): KAGVTQTPRYLIKTRGQQVTLSCSPISGHRSVSWYQQTPGQGLQFLFEYFSETQRNKGNFPGRFSGRQFSNSRSEMNVSTLELGDSALYLCASSLLPGMNTEASFGQGTRLTVV.

The table lists this clonotype with a few counts. The chain combines TRBV6-4 with TRBJ2-7; 12 positions match TRBD2. There are 19 residues in the CDR3. Germline CDR1 is MRHNA and CDR2 is SNTAGT. V dropped 5 bases and J dropped 6; count of bases not matched to a gene: 20. CDR3 bases: TGTGCCAGCAGTTTCCGGACTAGCGGGGTGACCCTGGGCCGGATCGAGCAGTACTTC. Translating gives CASSFRTSGVTLGRIEQYF.

This clonotype has more than one count but fewer than ten. V gene TRBV29-1 combines with J gene TRBJ1-1; D is ambiguous. The V gene's germline CDR1 is SQVTM and CDR2 ANQGSEA. Between the trimmed V and J ends, which lost 2 bases and 3 bases, there was a span of 13 bases. The length of the CDR3 is 14 residues. This chain's CDR3 is CSVETPLGDTEAFF. CDR3 in DNA: TGCAGCGTTGAAACCCCCTTGGGTGACACTGAAGCTTTCTTT.

The chain has TRBV5-4 and TRBJ2-1; the D gene is possibly TRBD2 (6 bases). CDR3 length equals 16 residues. Per the germline V gene, CDR1 is SGHNT and CDR2 is YYREEE (reference sequence). Trimming stripped 2 bases from V and 4 bases from J, with 16 bases between. CDR3 coding DNA: TGTGCCAGCAGCTTCGGACTATCCCTGGGGTACAATGAGCAGTTCTTC. Translated: CASSFGLSLGYNEQFF.

The chain joins TRBV28 to TRBJ2-7; D is unresolved. V lost 6 bases and J lost 3, with 9 bases in between. CDR3 size: 12 residues. Germline CDR1 is MDHEN and CDR2 is SYDVKM. CDR3 sequence (DNA): TGTGCCAGCAGCCTAAGGGACTACGAGCAGTACTTC. Translated: CASSLRDYEQYF.

On this clonotype: This may be a read error, as it is one base from a much larger clone. The chain joins TRBV3-1 to TRBJ2-2; D may match TRBD1 or TRBD2 (6 bases each). This CDR3 contains 14 residues. The germline gives CDR1 LGHDT, CDR2 YNNKEL (reference sequence). DNA of the CDR3: TGTGCCAGCAGCGGGGGGCCGAACACCGGGGAGCTGTCTTTT. Translating it yields CASSGGPNTGELSF.

The rearrangement uses TRBV9 and TRBJ2-1, with TRBD2 matching over 8 bases. CDR3 length: 15 residues. V lost 3 bases, J lost 5 bases, and 7 bases stayed unmatched. Looked up from germline, CDR1 is SGDLS and CDR2 is YYNGEE. Here the CDR3 DNA reads TGTGCCAGCAGCGGTACCGGGACTAGAGACAATGAGCAGTTCTTC. It translates to CASSGTGTRDNEQFF.

This clonotype turned up a few times. The genes are TRBV19 and TRBJ2-1; a weak D match, TRBD1 (6 bases). V shed 5 bases and J shed 0 bases, with 8 bases lying between them. Germline CDR1 LNHDA, CDR2 SQIVND (reference sequence). The CDR3 is made up of 14 amino acids. For the CDR3, the DNA is TGTGCCAGTAGTTTACAGGGCTCCTACAATGAGCAGTTCTTC. It codes for CASSLQGSYNEQFF. Complete variable domain (other parts from reference TRBV19 and TRBJ2-1): DGGITQSPKYLFRKEGQNVTLSCEQNLNHDAMYWYRQDPGQGLRLIYYSQIVNDFQKGDIAEGYSVSREKKESFPLTVTSAQKNPTAFYLCASSLQGSYNEQFFGPGTRLTVL.

The rearrangement links TRBV3-1 to TRBJ1-4; D is undetermined. The CDR3 is 15 residues long. Trimming pared 2 bases from V and 4 bases from J, leaving 11 bases between. Germline V gives CDR1 LGHDT, CDR2 YNNKEL (reference sequence). In nucleotides, the CDR3 is TGTGCCAGCAGCCAAAGGGCACCCATTAATGAAAAACTGTTTTTT. This codes for CASSQRAPINEKLFF. Variable domain in full (rest from reference TRBV3-1 and TRBJ1-4): DTAVSQTPKYLVTQMGNDKSIKCEQNLGHDTMYWYKQDSKKFLKIMFSYNNKELIINETVPNRFSPKSPDKAHLNLHINSLELGDSAVYFCASSQRAPINEKLFFGSGTQLSVL.

This clonotype was counted only a few times. The V and J genes are TRBV28 and TRBJ2-7, with 8 positions matching TRBD1. J lost 4 bases, V lost 6 bases, and 8 bases had no gene match. From germline, CDR1 is MDHEN and CDR2 SYDVKM. This CDR3 spans 14 amino acids. This CDR3 is CASRSGGVGYEQYF. The CDR3 DNA reads as TGTGCCAGCAGATCAGGGGGCGTCGGTTACGAGCAGTACTTC.

This clonotype was seen more than once but under ten times. The chain joins TRBV20-1 to TRBJ2-5, with 7 bases fitting TRBD2. Germline values: CDR1 DFQATT, CDR2 SNEGSKA (reference sequence). CDR3 length: 14 amino acids. V was clipped by 0 bases and J by 1 base; unmatched bases: 2. CDR3 sequence (DNA): TGCAGTGCTAGAGACCGGGGGGTCCAAGAGACCCAGTACTTC. This translates into CSARDRGVQETQYF.

This clonotype showed up just a few times. The chain uses TRBV5-1 and TRBJ2-7, with 9 nucleotides matching TRBD1. CDR1 is SGHRS and CDR2 is YFSETQ in the germline V gene. J was trimmed by 2 bases and V by 5 bases; bases with no gene match: 8. The CDR3 extends over 15 amino acids. The DNA of the CDR3 is TGCGCCAGCAGGGAACCGGGACAGGGAACCTACGAGCAGTACTTC. Its translation: CASREPGQGTYEQYF.

The chain joins TRBV5-1 to TRBJ1-1; 8 nucleotides match TRBD1. CDR1 and CDR2 (germline): SGHRS, YFSETQ. With V trimmed by 3 bases and J by 0 bases, 4 bases remained unmatched. CDR3 length: 15 residues. The DNA of the CDR3 is TGCGCCAGCAGCTCTCGGACAGGGATGAACACTGAAGCTTTCTTT. Its translation: CASSSRTGMNTEAFF. Full variable domain (outside the CDR3, taken from reference TRBV5-1 and TRBJ1-1): KAGVTQTPRYLIKTRGQQVTLSCSPISGHRSVSWYQQTPGQGLQFLFEYFSETQRNKGNFPGRFSGRQFSNSRSEMNVSTLELGDSALYLCASSSRTGMNTEAFFGQGTRLTVV.

This clonotype was seen many times. This sequence joins TRBV7-9 and TRBJ2-1; 7 bases are shared with TRBD2. CDR3 size: 16 residues. Germline trimming cut 5 bases from V and 4 bases from J; bases unmatched to any gene: 11. Germline V CDR1 and CDR2: SEHNR, FQNEAQ (reference sequence). The CDR3 bases are TGTGCCAGCAGCCCGCAGGAGCGGGGAACATACAATGAGCAGTTCTTC. Encoded protein: CASSPQERGTYNEQFF.

This clonotype has a handful of counts. V and J are TRBV7-8 and TRBJ2-3; TRBD2 agrees at 9 bases. Losses at the gene ends were 10 bases for V and 6 bases for J; bases not matched to a gene: 14. Germline V gene lookup returns CDR1 SGHVS and CDR2 FQNEAQ. This CDR3 spans 15 amino acids. The CDR3 coding sequence is TGTGCCACTAAGCGTAGCGGGGGACTCACGGATACGCAGTATTTT. Its protein is CATKRSGGLTDTQYF.

This clonotype came up many times. The chain uses TRBV29-1 and TRBJ1-1, with D tentatively TRBD1 (6 bases). The CDR3 runs 12 residues. Trimming removed 6 bases from V and 0 bases from J, with 8 bases in between. Germline V lookup: CDR1 SQVTM, CDR2 ANQGSEA. CDR3 sequence (DNA): TGCAGCGTGGACAGCATGAACACTGAAGCTTTCTTT. This gives the protein CSVDSMNTEAFF.

This clonotype was counted at least ten times. The chain joins TRBV12-3 or TRBV12-4 to TRBJ2-5, with D perhaps TRBD1 (7 bases). The CDR3 is made up of 15 amino acids. Trimming removed 5 bases from V and 4 bases from J, with 17 bases in between. CDR3 DNA: TGTGCCAGCAGTCCTAATTCAGGGGGAGGAGAGACCCAGTACTTC. It specifies CASSPNSGGGETQYF.

The chain is built from TRBV5-1 and TRBJ2-5; unclear D gene. This CDR3 spans 14 amino acids. CDR1 is SGHRS, CDR2 YFSETQ, per germline. The ends were cut back, 2 bases at V and 4 bases at J, with 12 bases in the middle. The CDR3 spells CASSFGDAAETQYF. In DNA, the CDR3 is TGCGCCAGCAGCTTTGGCGATGCGGCAGAGACCCAGTACTTC.

This chain uses TRBV20-1 with TRBJ1-5; tentatively, D is TRBD1 (5 bases). Germline CDR1 reads DFQATT; CDR2 reads SNEGSKA (reference sequence). The CDR3 has 16 residues. Trimming took 0 bases from V and 7 from J, leaving 19 bases between them. This CDR3 is CSARDVRTGSNQPQHF. DNA of the CDR3: TGCAGTGCTAGAGATGTTCGTACAGGCTCCAACCAGCCCCAGCATTTT.

The CDR3 reads CSARDPRQGGETQYF. CDR3 DNA sequence: TGCAGTGCTAGGGACCCTAGGCAGGGAGGCGAGACCCAGTACTTC. The chain has TRBV20-1 and TRBJ2-5, with D possibly matching TRBD2 (6 bases). CDR3 size: 15 residues. The germline CDR1 and CDR2 sequences are DFQATT and SNEGSKA (reference sequence). The V gene lost 3 bases and the J gene lost 5 bases, with 19 bases spanning the gap.

Only a few counts were recorded for this clonotype. V gene TRBV20-1 combines with J gene TRBJ1-5; 7 positions agree with TRBD1. The germline CDR1 and CDR2 sequences are DFQATT and SNEGSKA (reference sequence). Trimming cost V 5 bases and J 2 bases; bases outside gene matches: 6. This CDR3 spans 14 amino acids. CDR3 in amino acids: CSASNRGGNQPQHF. The DNA for the CDR3 is TGCAGTGCTTCAAACAGGGGAGGCAATCAGCCCCAGCATTTT.